The present T cell receptor (beta chain) was sequenced within a study of identical twins. TCRdb fed the 5' RACE reads into MiXCR, producing one record per CDR3 protein. The sample records roughly 690,000 distinct CDR3 sequences, around 20% being singletons. CDR3 length: 15 amino acids. V shed 4 bases and J 6 bases; nucleotides not matched to a gene: 11. The same data also contributed to another study, on T cells expressing NK-cell markers. This second report adds: According to the study, TCR beta repertoires originated from sorted CD3+CD56+NKG2C+, CD3+CD56+NKG2C- and CD3+CD56-NKG2C+ T cells.

Sequencing used PBMCs. The genes are TRBV12-3 or TRBV12-4 and TRBJ2-7; 8 nucleotides align to TRBD2. This receptor was taken from a young woman in good health. The CDR3 is CASSSAPGGEVEQYF. CDR3 sequence (DNA): TGTGCCAGCAGTTCCGCGCCGGGGGGGGAAGTCGAGCAGTACTTC.